This record looks at one TCR beta chain sequence and its context. Trimming left V 5 bases short and J 5 bases short, with 18 bases between. The CDR3 has 15 residues. CDR1 is SEHNR and CDR2 is FQNEAQ in the germline V gene (reference sequence). This sample stems from a study of control samples from healthy donors and cancer patients. The protocol was immunoSEQ multiplex PCR, while the TCRdb copy is restricted to in-frame clones and leaves out a portion. Altogether 85,000 to 95,000 clones are present, 82% being singletons, with the ten largest covering around 9.1%. The TCR originated in a woman between 55 and 75 years old in good health. The sample was blood. This chain uses TRBV7-9 with TRBJ2-5; either TRBD1 or TRBD2 may fit D (7 bases each). CDR3: CASSPVQGRGETQYF. DNA of the CDR3: TGTGCCAGCAGCCCTGTACAGGGGAGGGGGGAGACCCAGTACTTC.